This T cell receptor beta chain was sequenced in a study of sequential checkpoint blockade in melanoma. The overall study: Maintenance nivolumab came after either treatment sequence.

This clone was observed a single time. V lost 0 bases, J lost 5 bases, and 8 bases lay in between. Germline CDR1 reads MGHRA; CDR2 reads YSYEKL. The CDR3 contains 14 residues. The data were produced by immunoSEQ multiplex PCR, yet TCRdb's version contains in-frame clones alone and is incomplete. The data contain fewer than 40,000 clones, roughly 90% of them singletons. The treatment denotes: randomized to nivolumab then ipilimumab (arm A) or the reverse (arm B). No patient had prior DNA-damaging chemotherapy. Sorted cells were live CD3+CD8+, lacking CD19 and CD56, from PBMCs. The source material was CD8+ T cells sorted from blood (inferred from file names), sampled from a patient given nivolumab and ipilimumab in sequence. The chain uses TRBV4-1 and TRBJ2-1; D remains unclear. The sequence was collected from a human donor with melanoma. Written as DNA, the CDR3 is TGCGCCAGCAGCCAAGATTCGGCGGACAATGAGCAGTTCTTC. This sequence encodes CASSQDSADNEQFF.